This T cell receptor beta chain was sequenced for a study of blood T cells in healthy people across ages. Broader study findings: Greater diversity and more naive CD4+ cells were seen in long-lived donors than in aged donors.

Germline trimming cut 6 bases from V and 1 base from J; bases unmatched to any gene: 8. Per the germline V gene, CDR1 is WSHSY and CDR2 is SAAADI. There are 16 residues in the CDR3. Then a second PCR, running roughly 7 to 11 cycles, was carried out with a sample-barcoded 5' primer and a J-beta primer mix. In TCRdb, the 5' RACE reads were re-called with MiXCR into one record per CDR3 protein. This table holds hundreds of thousands of distinct CDR3 sequences, 20% to 30% found once. Points on this clonotype: The antigen is not known.

These same records also appear under a second study, on T cells of mothers and their children.

Sample: blood. The chain combines TRBV10-2 with TRBJ1-1; 10 positions match TRBD1. The TCR sequence derives from a boy aged 5-17 years in good health. This CDR3 reads CASRHDRGLGNTEAFF. The CDR3 DNA sequence: TGCGCCAGCAGACATGACAGGGGGCTCGGGAACACTGAAGCTTTCTTT.